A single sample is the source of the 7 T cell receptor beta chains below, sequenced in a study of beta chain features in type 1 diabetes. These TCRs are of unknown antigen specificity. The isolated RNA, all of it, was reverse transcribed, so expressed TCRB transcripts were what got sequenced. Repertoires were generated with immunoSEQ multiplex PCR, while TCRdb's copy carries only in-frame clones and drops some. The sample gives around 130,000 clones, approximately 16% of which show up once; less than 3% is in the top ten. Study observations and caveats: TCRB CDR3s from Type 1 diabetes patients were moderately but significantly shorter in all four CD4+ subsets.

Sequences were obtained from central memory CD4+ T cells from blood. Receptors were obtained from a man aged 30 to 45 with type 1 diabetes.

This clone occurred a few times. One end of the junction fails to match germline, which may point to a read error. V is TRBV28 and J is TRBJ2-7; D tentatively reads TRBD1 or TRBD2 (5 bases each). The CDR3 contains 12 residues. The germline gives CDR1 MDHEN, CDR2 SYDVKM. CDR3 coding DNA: TGTGCCAGCAGTGCAACCCCCGGGACGGGGAGCTTC. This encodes CASSATPGTGSF.

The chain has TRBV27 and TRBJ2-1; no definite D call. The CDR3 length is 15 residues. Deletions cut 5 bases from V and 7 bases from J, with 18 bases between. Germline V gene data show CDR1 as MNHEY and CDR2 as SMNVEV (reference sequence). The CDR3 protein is CASSKMYITYNEQFF. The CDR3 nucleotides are TGTGCCAGCAGTAAGATGTATATTACGTATAATGAGCAGTTCTTC.

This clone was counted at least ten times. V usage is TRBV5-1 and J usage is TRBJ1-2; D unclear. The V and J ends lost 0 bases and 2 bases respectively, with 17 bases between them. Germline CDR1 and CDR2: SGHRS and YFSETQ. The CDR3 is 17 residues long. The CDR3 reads CASSLEGGYLFNYGYTF. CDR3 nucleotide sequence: TGCGCCAGCAGCTTGGAGGGAGGGTACTTATTCAACTATGGCTACACCTTC.

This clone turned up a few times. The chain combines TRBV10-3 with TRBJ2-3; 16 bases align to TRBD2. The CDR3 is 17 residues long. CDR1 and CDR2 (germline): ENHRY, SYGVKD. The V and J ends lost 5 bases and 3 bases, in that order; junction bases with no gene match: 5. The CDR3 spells CAISPGTSGGATDTQYF. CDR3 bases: TGTGCCATCAGTCCCGGGACTAGCGGGGGGGCTACAGATACGCAGTATTTT.

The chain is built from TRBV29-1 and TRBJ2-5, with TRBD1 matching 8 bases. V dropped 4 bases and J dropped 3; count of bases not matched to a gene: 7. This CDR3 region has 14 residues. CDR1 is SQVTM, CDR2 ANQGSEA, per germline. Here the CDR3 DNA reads TGCAGCGTTGCGGTATTACAGGGGGAAGAGACCCAGTACTTC. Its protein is CSVAVLQGEETQYF.

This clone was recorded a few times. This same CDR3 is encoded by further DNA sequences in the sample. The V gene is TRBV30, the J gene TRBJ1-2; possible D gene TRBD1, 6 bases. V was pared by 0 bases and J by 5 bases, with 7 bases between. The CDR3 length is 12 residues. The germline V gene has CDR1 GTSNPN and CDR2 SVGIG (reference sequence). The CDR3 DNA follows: TGTGCCTGGAGTGTACAGGGTTATGGCTACACCTTC. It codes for CAWSVQGYGYTF.

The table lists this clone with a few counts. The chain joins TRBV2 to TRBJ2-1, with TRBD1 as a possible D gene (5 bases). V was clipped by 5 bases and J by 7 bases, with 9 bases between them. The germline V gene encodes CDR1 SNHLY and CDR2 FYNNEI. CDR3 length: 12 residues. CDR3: CASSTDTNEQFF. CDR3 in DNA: TGTGCCAGCAGTACGGACACGAATGAGCAGTTCTTC.